This T cell receptor (beta chain) is from a study of blood T cell repertoires in COVID-19. Looking at the study overall: Cohort 3 recovered donors had two negative PCRs, clearance, or symptom resolution.

Original handling: Estimation of nucleated cell counts was performed using reference gene primer amplification. The method was immunoSEQ multiplex PCR; TCRdb's version includes in-frame clones alone and lacks a portion of them. The DNA was the basis for D and trimming; V, J and clone size are from that table. The table lists roughly 230,000 clones, around 86% of them singletons. V gave up 0 bases and J gave up 8 bases, with 8 bases separating them. The CDR3 has 12 amino acids. The germline V gene encodes CDR1 SGHNT and CDR2 YYREEE (reference sequence). Enrolled through a virtual design, the participants were between roughly 18 and 100 years of age and came from about two dozen US areas.

V usage is TRBV5-4 and J usage is TRBJ1-2; D is ambiguous. Sequences were obtained from PBMCs or T cells enriched from blood (not recorded which). This clonotype was sampled from a young man in a cohort exposed to, infected with or recovered from COVID-19 (not recorded which). This CDR3 is CASSLDEVGYTF. Written as DNA, the CDR3 is TGTGCCAGCAGCTTGGACGAGGTCGGCTACACCTTC.